The next 4 T cell receptor beta chains were all read from a single sample in a study of blood T cell repertoires in COVID-19. Here immunoSEQ multiplex PCR was the method, and the copy in TCRdb shows in-frame clones only, minus some. The sample holds fewer than 450,000 clones, over 75% seen once. Source material: PBMCs or T cells enriched from blood (not recorded which). The receptor source for this set is a woman between 40 and 55 years old with acute COVID-19.

This clone occurred a few times. This rearrangement joins TRBV6-5 to TRBJ2-7; TRBD1 matches at 8 bases. CDR3 length equals 15 residues. Germline assignment: CDR1 MNHEY and CDR2 SVGAGI. Germline trimming cut 7 bases from V and 5 bases from J; bases unmatched to any gene: 13. This CDR3 reads CASTVGDRSKDEQYF. CDR3 nucleotides: TGTGCCAGCACAGTCGGGGACAGGTCTAAGGACGAGCAGTACTTC.

This clone appeared a single time. The chain is built from TRBV2 and TRBJ1-5, with D possibly TRBD1 on 6 matching bases. The CDR3 is 15 residues long. V was clipped by 4 bases and J by 4 bases, with 14 bases between them. CDR1 SNHLY and CDR2 FYNNEI come from the germline V gene. The CDR3 protein is CASSGEGDNNQPQHF. CDR3 DNA: TGTGCCAGCAGTGGAGAAGGGGACAATAATCAGCCCCAGCATTTT.

The chain uses TRBV7-2 and TRBJ1-2; the match to TRBD1 covers 7 bases. Germline assignment: CDR1 SGHTA and CDR2 FQGNSA. V shed 6 bases, J shed 7 bases, and the junction held 8 bases outside the gene matches. This CDR3 has 13 residues. The CDR3 region is CASSEQGTGGYTF. The CDR3 DNA sequence: TGTGCCAGCAGTGAACAGGGGACGGGTGGCTACACCTTC.

The rearrangement links TRBV11-2 to TRBJ2-1; TRBD2 agrees at 7 bases. The CDR3 contains 16 residues. The germline V gene encodes CDR1 SGHAT and CDR2 FQNNGV. Losses at the gene ends were 3 bases for V and 3 bases for J; bases not matched to a gene: 8. The CDR3 DNA follows: TGTGCCAGCAGCTTTTATCCCGGGGGGATCTACAATGAGCAGTTCTTC. It encodes CASSFYPGGIYNEQFF.